The 22 T cell receptor beta chains below were found in one sample sequenced in a study of blood T cell repertoires in COVID-19. Here immunoSEQ multiplex PCR was the method, and the copy in TCRdb shows in-frame clones only, minus some. The data show roughly 100,000 clones, less than 80% seen once. What was sequenced was peripheral blood. Receptors were obtained from a man at least 80 years old with COVID-19, enrolled during active disease.

The V call is TRBV10-3, the J call TRBJ2-1, with a possible D match to TRBD2 (5 bases). Trimming shortened V by 2 bases and J by 1 base, and 9 bases separated the two germline ends. The CDR3 loop spans 15 amino acids. Germline CDR1 is ENHRY and CDR2 is SYGVKD. The CDR3 protein is CAISEGSGSYNEQFF. CDR3 sequence (DNA): TGTGCCATCAGTGAGGGGAGCGGATCCTACAATGAGCAGTTCTTC.

This clone qualifies as medium-sized (0.01 to 0.1%). J is TRBJ2-2 and V is TRBV7-6; TRBD2 is a possible D gene (5 bases). Germline assignment: CDR1 SGHVS and CDR2 FNYEAQ. The CDR3 runs 16 residues. V was trimmed by 5 bases and J by 2 bases, leaving 15 bases between them. The CDR3 DNA reads as TGTGCCAGCAGCCCAGAAGCGGATCTTAACACCGGGGAGCTGTTTTTT. Its translation is CASSPEADLNTGELFF. Supplemented by reference TRBV7-6 and TRBJ2-2, the full variable domain reads GAGVSQSPRYKVTKRGQDVALRCDPISGHVSLYWYRQALGQGPEFLTYFNYEAQQDKSGLPNDRFSAERPEGSISTLTIQRTEQRDSAMYRCASSPEADLNTGELFFGEGSRLTVL.

The J gene is TRBJ2-7, the V gene TRBV28; 12 bases line up with TRBD2. The germline gives CDR1 MDHEN, CDR2 SYDVKM. V lost 5 bases, J lost 5 bases, and 7 bases stayed unmatched. The CDR3 runs 15 residues. The CDR3 sequence: CASSPRLAGVNEQYF. The DNA of the CDR3 is TGTGCCAGCAGTCCGCGACTAGCGGGAGTCAACGAGCAGTACTTC.

This chain links TRBV28 with TRBJ2-7; TRBD1 aligns across 8 bases. The ends lost 5 bases at V and 13 bases at J; junction bases unmatched: 13. CDR1 and CDR2 from the germline V gene are MDHEN and SYDVKM. This CDR3 has 13 residues. The DNA of the CDR3 is TGTGCCAGCAGTCGCCTACCCCGGACAGGGTTCTACTTC. This gives the protein CASSRLPRTGFYF.

V gene TRBV18 combines with J gene TRBJ1-1, with 7 positions matching TRBD1. Germline CDR1 and CDR2: KGHSH and LQKENI. V gave up 3 bases and J gave up 5 bases; unmatched junction bases: 6. CDR3 length: 14 amino acids. CDR3 sequence reads: CASSPVTGWTEAFF. Here the CDR3 DNA reads TGTGCCAGCTCACCCGTGACAGGGTGGACTGAAGCTTTCTTT.

This sequence joins TRBV28 and TRBJ2-1; D might be TRBD1 (7 bases). Germline assignment: CDR1 MDHEN and CDR2 SYDVKM. CDR3 length: 13 amino acids. Trimming removed 5 bases at V and 10 bases at J, with 15 bases between. CDR3 in amino acids: CASSTRGRREQFF. The CDR3 nucleotides read TGTGCCAGCAGTACCAGGGGGAGGAGGGAGCAGTTCTTC.

This clone showed up just once. The CDR3 DNA reads as TGTGCCAGCAGCAAAACTGGTTGCCTGAATCAGCCCCAGCATTTT. It translates to CASSKTGCLNQPQHF. V gene TRBV21-1 combines with J gene TRBJ1-5. TRBV21-1 is assigned pseudogene status. The CDR3 has 15 amino acids.

The chain recombines TRBV27 with TRBJ1-1; D perhaps matches TRBD1 (5 bases). The CDR3 length is 14 residues. Trimming shortened V by 8 bases and J by 1 base, and 14 bases separated the two germline ends. From germline, CDR1 is MNHEY and CDR2 SMNVEV (reference sequence). CDR3 region: CASGSTARNTEAFF. The CDR3 region has the DNA TGTGCCAGCGGATCGACAGCGAGGAACACTGAAGCTTTCTTT.

This clone came up once. The chain couples TRBV28 to TRBJ1-4, with D possibly matching TRBD1 (6 bases). The CDR3 is 14 residues long. V shed 5 bases and J shed 4 bases, with 11 bases lying between them. CDR1 MDHEN and CDR2 SYDVKM come from the germline V gene. As DNA, the CDR3 is TGTGCCAGCAGTGAAGGGGGGGGTAATGAAAAACTGTTTTTT. Residues: CASSEGGGNEKLFF.

The chain carries TRBV3-1 (or the pseudogene TRBV3-2) and TRBJ2-2, with D uncertain. The CDR3 spans 13 residues. CDR1 and CDR2 (germline): LGHDT, YNNKEL (reference sequence). Trimming removed 1 base from V and 4 bases from J, with 4 bases in between. CDR3 coding DNA: TGTGCCAGCAGCCAAGGGAGCACCGGGGAGCTGTTTTTT. Translating it yields CASSQGSTGELFF.

CDR3 region: CASSERPGGLGEQFF. The CDR3 coding sequence is TGTGCCAGCAGCGAAAGGCCGGGAGGGCTGGGGGAGCAGTTCTTC. The V gene is TRBV7-3, the J gene TRBJ2-1; TRBD2 aligns across 8 bases. The CDR3 totals 15 residues. Trimming at V came to 5 bases and at J to 10 bases, leaving 13 bases not matched to a gene. Germline CDR1 and CDR2: SGHTA and FQGTGA. The complete variable domain, with remaining parts taken from reference TRBV7-3 and TRBJ2-1, reads GAGVSQTPSNKVTEKGKYVELRCDPISGHTALYWYRQSLGQGPEFLIYFQGTGAADDSGLPNDRFFAVRPEGSVSTLKIQRTERGDSAVYLCASSERPGGLGEQFFGPGTRLTVL.

This clone was detected a few times. This rearrangement joins TRBV28 to TRBJ1-6, with 10 bases fitting TRBD1. The V gene end was trimmed by 6 bases and the J gene end by 8 bases; junction bases not matched to a gene: 1. From germline, CDR1 is MDHEN and CDR2 SYDVKM. The CDR3 contains 13 residues. The DNA for the CDR3 is TGTGCCAGCAGGGGGACAGGGGATTCACCCCTCCACTTT. Translation gives CASRGTGDSPLHF.

There are a few counts of this clone. The chain combines TRBV4-3 with TRBJ2-7; the match to TRBD2 covers 11 bases. Per germline, CDR1 LGHNA and CDR2 YSLEER. The trim removed 0 bases at V and 4 bases at J, leaving 17 bases unmatched. This CDR3 is 20 amino acids long. The CDR3, as DNA: TGCGCCAGCAGCCAAGATCTTGGGACTAGCGGTCTAGAGGGAGGATACGAGCAGTACTTC. Amino acids: CASSQDLGTSGLEGGYEQYF.

The V call is TRBV10-2, the J call TRBJ1-1; D may be TRBD1 (6 bases). CDR1 and CDR2 from the germline V gene are WSHSY and SAAADI. V lost 10 bases, J lost 0 bases, and 9 bases lay in between. The CDR3 is 12 amino acids. This chain's CDR3 is CATRTVNTEAFF. In DNA, the CDR3 is TGCGCCACCCGGACAGTGAACACTGAAGCTTTCTTT.

The chain joins TRBV6-5 to TRBJ2-7; 8 bases are shared with TRBD1. V gave up 8 bases and J gave up 2 bases; unmatched junction bases: 2. This CDR3 is 12 amino acids long. The V gene's germline CDR1 is MNHEY and CDR2 SVGAGI. This chain's CDR3 is CASWDRPYEQYF. In DNA, the CDR3 is TGTGCCAGCTGGGACAGGCCCTACGAGCAGTACTTC.

This chain links TRBV7-9 with TRBJ1-1; weak D call: TRBD1 (6 bases). The CDR3 has 13 residues. V lost 5 bases to trimming and J lost 6 bases, with 13 bases between them. Germline CDR1 is SEHNR and CDR2 is FQNEAQ (reference sequence). The CDR3 loop reads CASSLDSGAEAFF. The CDR3 coding sequence is TGTGCCAGCAGCCTGGACAGCGGGGCTGAAGCTTTCTTT.

The chain combines TRBV28 with TRBJ1-1; the D is unclear. CDR1 is MDHEN, CDR2 SYDVKM, per germline. V was trimmed by 10 bases and J by 3 bases, leaving 24 bases between them. The CDR3 has 16 residues. CDR3 sequence (DNA): TGTGCCATTCCCCCCGGAAGAGGAAATTGGTACACTGAAGCTTTCTTT. Translating gives CAIPPGRGNWYTEAFF.

The V and J genes are TRBV18 and TRBJ2-7; 15 bases are shared with TRBD2. Looked up from germline, CDR1 is KGHSH and CDR2 is LQKENI. V was clipped by 4 bases and J by 4 bases; unmatched bases: 14. This CDR3 comprises 19 residues. This chain's CDR3 is CASSLSPPGLAGGLYEQYF. The CDR3 DNA follows: TGTGCCAGCTCACTCTCACCTCCGGGACTAGCGGGAGGTTTGTACGAGCAGTACTTC.

The chain carries TRBV19 and TRBJ1-1, with a weak D call TRBD1 (6 bases). The CDR3 is 15 amino acids. Per germline, CDR1 LNHDA and CDR2 SQIVND (reference sequence). Trimming stripped 4 bases from V and 0 bases from J, with 12 bases between. CDR3 sequence (DNA): TGTGCCAGTAGTAAATCCGGGACAATGAACACTGAAGCTTTCTTT. Translation: CASSKSGTMNTEAFF.

This sequence joins TRBV6-5 and TRBJ2-7, with TRBD2 matching 8 bases. CDR1 and CDR2 (germline): MNHEY, SVGAGI. The CDR3 totals 15 residues. J gave up 1 base and V 6 bases, and 8 bases lay outside the gene matches. The CDR3, as DNA: TGTGCCAGCAGCGCCCTGGCGGGAGGTTCCTACGAGCAGTACTTC. This encodes CASSALAGGSYEQYF.

In the case of this clone: A read error may account for a junction end that differs from germline. This chain joins TRBV11-2 and TRBJ2-1; D is possibly TRBD2 (6 bases). This CDR3 comprises 15 residues. Germline CDR1 and CDR2: SGHAT and FQNNGV. The CDR3 loop reads CASSLDHPASAGSVF. In nucleotides, the CDR3 is TGTGCCAGCAGCTTAGATCACCCCGCCTCGGCGGGAAGTGTCTTC.

This chain links TRBV19 with TRBJ2-4; D is undetermined. V gave up 4 bases and J gave up 1 base, with 11 bases separating them. From germline, CDR1 is LNHDA and CDR2 SQIVND (reference sequence). The length of the CDR3 is 15 residues. This chain's CDR3 is CASSSVREAKNIQYF. CDR3 DNA sequence: TGTGCCAGTAGTAGCGTCCGAGAGGCCAAAAACATTCAGTACTTC.